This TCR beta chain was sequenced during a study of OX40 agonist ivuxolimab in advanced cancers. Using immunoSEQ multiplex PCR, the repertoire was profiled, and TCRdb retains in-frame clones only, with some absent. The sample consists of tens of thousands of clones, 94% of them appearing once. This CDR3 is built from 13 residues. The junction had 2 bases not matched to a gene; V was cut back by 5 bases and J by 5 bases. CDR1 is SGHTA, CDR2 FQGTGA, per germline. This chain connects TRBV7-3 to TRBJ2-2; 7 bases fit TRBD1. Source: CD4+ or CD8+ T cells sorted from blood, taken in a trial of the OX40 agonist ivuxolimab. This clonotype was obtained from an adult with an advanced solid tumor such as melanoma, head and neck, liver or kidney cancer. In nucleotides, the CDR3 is TGTGCCAGCAGCCAGACAGGGACCGGGGAGCTGTTTTTT. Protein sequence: CASSQTGTGELFF. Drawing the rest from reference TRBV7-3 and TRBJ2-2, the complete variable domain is GAGVSQTPSNKVTEKGKYVELRCDPISGHTALYWYRQSLGQGPEFLIYFQGTGAADDSGLPNDRFFAVRPEGSVSTLKIQRTERGDSAVYLCASSQTGTGELFFGEGSRLTVL.